These T cell receptor beta chains were read from a single sample in a study of blood T cells in healthy people across ages. TCRdb itself ran the 5' RACE reads through MiXCR, one entry per CDR3 protein. The table has about 940,000 distinct CDR3 sequences, about 48% seen once. Sequencing was carried out using blood. The receptors derive from a man aged 25 to 40 in good health. CDR3s include the opening cysteine and the closing phenylalanine or tryptophan. A D gene is named only where the DNA matches it firmly. Not every row has a clone size; where given, it reads once, few, many or a size class.

clone_size d_call j_call v_call cdr3_aa cdr3_nt
NA NA TRBJ2-6 TRBV6-5 CASSSKSGANVLTF TGTGCCAGCAGTTCAAAATCTGGGGCCAACGTCCTGACTTTC
NA NA TRBJ2-7 TRBV4-2 CASSQGYYEQYF TGTGCCAGCAGCCAAGGGTACTACGAGCAGTACTTC
NA TRBD1 TRBJ2-1 TRBV27 CASSFYPGQGRNEQFF TGTGCCAGCAGTTTTTATCCAGGACAGGGTAGGAATGAGCAGTTCTTC
many NA TRBJ2-7 TRBV29-1 CSVGASGYYEQYF TGCAGCGTGGGGGCTAGCGGATATTACGAGCAGTACTTC
NA TRBD1 TRBJ2-3 TRBV7-2 CASRDRLSTDTQYF TGTGCCAGCAGGGACAGGCTGAGCACAGATACGCAGTATTTT
NA NA TRBJ2-1 TRBV27 CASSRYATVDNEQFF TGTGCCAGCAGTCGGTACGCTACCGTGGACAATGAGCAGTTCTTC
many TRBD1 TRBJ2-7 TRBV6-2/TRBV6-3 CASSFPGGNYEQYF TGTGCCAGCAGTTTCCCAGGGGGTAACTACGAGCAGTACTTC
few TRBD1 TRBJ2-7 TRBV7-2 CASSSGGLPYEQYF TGTGCCAGCAGCTCAGGGGGCCTTCCCTACGAGCAGTACTTC
NA NA TRBJ2-1 TRBV3-1 CASSQDYGGGLDNEQFF TGTGCCAGCAGCCAAGATTATGGGGGCGGACTCGACAATGAGCAGTTCTTC
NA TRBD2 TRBJ2-5 TRBV20-1 CSARDLLAGPQETQYF TGCAGTGCTAGAGATCTGCTAGCGGGACCACAAGAGACCCAGTACTTC
once TRBD1 TRBJ2-3 TRBV20-1 CSARGQGPRTQYF TGCAGTGCTAGGGGACAGGGACCTCGTACGCAGTATTTT
NA TRBD1 TRBJ1-2 TRBV3-1 CASSQEFRDRIWCGYTF TGTGCCAGCAGCCAAGAATTCAGGGACAGAATTTGGTGTGGCTACACCTTC
NA NA TRBJ2-3 TRBV12-3/TRBV12-4 CASSSQSLNTDTQYF TGTGCCAGCAGTTCGCAGAGTCTGAACACAGATACGCAGTATTTT
once NA TRBJ2-7 TRBV18 CASSPSGGATTYEQYF TGTGCCAGCTCACCCTCCGGGGGAGCGACGACCTACGAGCAGTACTTC
NA NA TRBJ1-5 TRBV20-1 CSANPPSAGWNQPQHF TGCAGTGCCAACCCTCCTTCCGCAGGGTGGAATCAGCCCCAGCATTTT
NA NA TRBJ2-7 TRBV10-3 CANHYEQYF TGTGCCAACCACTACGAGCAGTACTTC
few TRBD2 TRBJ2-5 TRBV5-1 CASKSGGARETQYF TGCGCCAGCAAGAGCGGGGGGGCCCGGGAGACCCAGTACTTC
NA NA TRBJ2-7 TRBV6-2/TRBV6-3 CASRFGRRSYEQYF TGTGCCAGCAGGTTTGGCAGGAGAAGCTACGAGCAGTACTTC
NA NA TRBJ2-3 TRBV7-9 CASSLGVLGSGADTQYF TGTGCCAGCAGCTTAGGCGTTCTGGGAAGCGGCGCAGATACGCAGTATTTT
few NA TRBJ1-2 TRBV12-3/TRBV12-4 CASSLVGTGGYTF TGTGCCAGCAGTTTAGTAGGGACGGGTGGCTACACCTTC
NA TRBD1 TRBJ1-2 TRBV15 CATSGPGQDYGYTF TGTGCCACCAGCGGACCGGGACAGGACTATGGCTACACCTTC
NA NA TRBJ1-6 TRBV20-1 CSAPGQNRDSPLHF TGCAGTGCTCCCGGACAGAACCGAGATTCACCCCTCCACTTT
NA NA TRBJ2-7 TRBV29-1 CSVEGGAGTYEQYF TGCAGCGTTGAAGGGGGGGCGGGAACCTACGAGCAGTACTTC
NA NA TRBJ1-2 TRBV4-2 CASSGVYGYTF TGTGCCAGCAGCGGCGTCTATGGCTACACCTTC
NA NA TRBJ2-7 TRBV2 CACRGRASYEQYF TGTGCCTGCCGGGGACGAGCCTCCTACGAGCAGTACTTC
NA NA TRBJ1-6 TRBV20-1 CSARDLRIPYNSPLHF TGCAGTGCTAGAGATCTAAGGATTCCCTATAATTCACCCCTCCACTTT
NA TRBD1 TRBJ1-2 TRBV6-5 CASSTGQGYYGYTF TGTGCCAGCAGTACAGGACAGGGCTACTATGGCTACACCTTC
NA NA TRBJ1-2 TRBV5-1 CASSWTGKAGYGYTF TGCGCCAGCAGCTGGACGGGCAAGGCTGGGTATGGCTACACCTTC
NA NA TRBJ1-6 TRBV11-2 CASSFKSQLNSPLHF TGTGCCAGCAGCTTTAAATCACAGCTGAATTCACCCCTCCACTTT
NA TRBD1 TRBJ1-5 TRBV4-1 CASSQGEQGVYSNQPQHF TGCGCCAGCAGCCAAGGGGAGCAGGGGGTCTACAGCAATCAGCCCCAGCATTTT
NA TRBD1 TRBJ1-6 TRBV6-5 CASSYLRGQFSYNSPLHF TGTGCCAGCAGTTACTTGAGGGGGCAGTTCTCCTATAATTCACCCCTCCACTTT
NA NA TRBJ1-6 TRBV6-5 CASTPGEGAYNSPLHF TGTGCCAGCACCCCCGGAGAGGGGGCCTATAATTCACCCCTCCACTTT
NA TRBD2 TRBJ2-5 TRBV24-1 CATSDARGGQSRPYF TGTGCCACCAGTGATGCCCGGGGGGGCCAGTCTCGTCCGTACTTC
NA NA TRBJ1-1 TRBV28 CAIMRHLNTEAFF TGTGCCATCATGAGACACCTGAACACTGAAGCTTTCTTT
many NA TRBJ1-1 TRBV5-1 CASSLGSSEAFF TGCGCCAGCAGCTTGGGGTCTAGTGAAGCTTTCTTT
few NA TRBJ2-2 TRBV7-2 CASSPTGTSTGELFF TGTGCCAGCAGCCCAACCGGGACATCAACCGGGGAGCTGTTTTTT
NA TRBD2 TRBJ2-7 TRBV4-3 CASSQDSTSGGAGEQYF TGCGCCAGCAGCCAAGATTCGACTAGCGGGGGGGCAGGGGAGCAGTACTTC